This T cell receptor (beta chain) was obtained from a study of blood T cell repertoires in COVID-19. Background on the study: COVID-19 samples collected from the United States, Italy and Spain covered acute and convalescent phases. In each case, the material was cDNA or gDNA derived from T cells, B-cell-depleted T cells, or PBMCs.

Trimming removed 6 bases at V and 1 base at J, with 19 bases between. This CDR3 has 17 residues. CDR1 and CDR2 (germline): MNHEY, SMNVEV (reference sequence). Source study methods: Amplification from reference gene primers served as the basis for estimated nucleated cell counts. Measured with immunoSEQ multiplex PCR; TCRdb has only the in-frame clones, and not every one. V and J calls and clone size are those listed in that table; D and trimming were worked out from the DNA. The table has 200,000 to 250,000 clones, roughly 90% seen once. The J gene is TRBJ1-5, the V gene TRBV27, with a weak D call TRBD1 (5 bases). The clonotype was recovered from a woman in her sixties or seventies with acute or convalescent COVID-19. The sample comprised peripheral blood. The CDR3 protein is CASSRETGRSSNQPQHF. CDR3 DNA: TGTGCCAGCAGCCGAGAAACAGGTCGGTCCAGCAATCAGCCCCAGCATTTT.